This entry lists 24 T cell receptor beta chains sequenced from one sample in a study of T cells after yellow fever vaccination. TCRdb re-called the 5' RACE reads with MiXCR, one entry per CDR3 protein. Here the sample spans 300,000 to 350,000 distinct CDR3 sequences, about 4% being singletons. This specimen was PBMCs, taken 5 days after the yellow fever booster vaccination. The receptors stem from a man in his late teens or twenties who received the YFV17D yellow fever vaccine.

This clonotype has at least ten counts. This chain connects TRBV7-2 to TRBJ1-1, with no clear D. Germline V gene lookup returns CDR1 SGHTA and CDR2 FQGNSA. CDR3 length: 13 residues. Trimming removed 1 base from V and 14 bases from J, with 17 bases in between. CDR3 DNA sequence: TGTGCCAGCAGCTTAGAAGTGTCCCGGCCTACCTTCTTT. Residues: CASSLEVSRPTFF.

This sequence joins TRBV29-1 and TRBJ1-1, with unresolved D. V gave up 7 bases and J gave up 1 base, with 10 bases separating them. The CDR3 is 12 amino acids. Looked up from germline, CDR1 is SQVTM and CDR2 is ANQGSEA. CDR3 coding DNA: TGCAGCGGAAAACAGAAGAACACTGAAGCTTTCTTT. Translation gives CSGKQKNTEAFF.

This clonotype was recorded many times. The chain has TRBV12-3 or TRBV12-4 and TRBJ1-1, with D possibly being TRBD1 (5 bases). The CDR3 runs 14 residues. V gave up 7 bases and J gave up 3 bases, with 15 bases separating them. Written as DNA, the CDR3 is TGTGCCAGCACTTTGAGGTCAGGGCACACTGAAGCTTTCTTT. It codes for CASTLRSGHTEAFF.

This clonotype has more than one count but fewer than ten. The chain is built from TRBV4-1 and TRBJ2-1; 7 bases agree with TRBD2. The CDR3 sequence is 13 residues long. Germline-derived CDR1 and CDR2 are MGHRA and YSYEKL. The ends lost 2 bases at V and 10 bases at J; junction bases unmatched: 5. CDR3 residues: CASSQISGGEQFF. The CDR3 bases are TGCGCCAGCAGCCAAATTTCGGGAGGCGAGCAGTTCTTC.

This clonotype was recorded at least ten times. The chain has TRBV12-3 or TRBV12-4 and TRBJ2-2; a weak D match, TRBD2 (6 bases). Trimming stripped 3 bases from V and 1 base from J, with 12 bases between. The CDR3 has 16 amino acids. For the CDR3, the DNA is TGTGCCAGCAGTTTTCTCGGCGGGGAGAACACCGGGGAGCTGTTTTTT. It is translated as CASSFLGGENTGELFF.

The rearrangement uses TRBV30 and TRBJ1-4; no clear D. V gave up 3 bases and J gave up 6 bases, with 11 bases separating them. The CDR3 is 13 residues long. CDR1 and CDR2 (germline): GTSNPN, SVGIG (reference sequence). The CDR3 region has the DNA TGTGCCTGGAGCGGGTCGGAATATGAAAAACTGTTTTTT. Translating it yields CAWSGSEYEKLFF. The full variable domain, its missing parts supplied by reference TRBV30 and TRBJ1-4, is SQTIHQWPATLVQPVGSPLSLECTVEGTSNPNLYWYRQAAGRGLQLLFYSVGIGQISSEVPQNLSASRPQDRQFILSSKKLLLSDSGFYLCAWSGSEYEKLFFGSGTQLSVL.

This clonotype came up a few times. The V call is TRBV7-9, the J call TRBJ2-2; D perhaps matches TRBD2 (6 bases). Per germline, CDR1 SEHNR and CDR2 FQNEAQ (reference sequence). The CDR3 runs 12 residues. Trimming took off 7 bases at V and 7 bases at J, with 10 bases between the two ends. The CDR3 spells CASTLGGGELFF. CDR3 sequence (DNA): TGTGCCAGCACCCTCGGGGGCGGGGAGCTGTTTTTT. The full variable domain, with the rest looked up from reference TRBV7-9 and TRBJ2-2, is DTGVSQNPRHKITKRGQNVTFRCDPISEHNRLYWYRQTLGQGPEFLTYFQNEAQLEKSRLLSDRFSAERPKGSFSTLEIQRTEQGDSAMYLCASTLGGGELFFGEGSRLTVL.

This clonotype was observed a few times. The chain carries TRBV5-6 and TRBJ1-1, with TRBD1 as a possible D gene (6 bases). The CDR3 loop spans 14 amino acids. Trimming shortened V by 4 bases and J by 4 bases, and 14 bases separated the two germline ends. The V gene's germline CDR1 is SGHDT and CDR2 YYEEEE. CDR3 amino acids: CASSRTGFATEAFF. The CDR3 coding sequence is TGTGCCAGCAGCCGAACAGGGTTTGCCACTGAAGCTTTCTTT.

This clonotype was found many times. V is TRBV18 and J is TRBJ1-2; D is perhaps TRBD1 (5 bases). This CDR3 is built from 15 residues. Germline CDR1 reads KGHSH; CDR2 reads LQKENI. Trimming took 0 bases from V and 2 from J, leaving 10 bases between them. The CDR3 region has the DNA TGTGCCAGCTCACCACCGGCCAGGGAGAACTATGGCTACACCTTC. Residues: CASSPPARENYGYTF.

A few counts support this clonotype. This chain uses TRBV9 with TRBJ1-2, with 7 positions matching TRBD1. The J segment lost 4 bases and the V segment lost 0 bases, leaving 15 bases of the junction unmatched. Germline loops: CDR1 SGDLS, CDR2 YYNGEE. CDR3 size: 18 residues. The chain's CDR3 is CASSVVGTSSGTVYGYTF. CDR3 in DNA: TGTGCCAGCAGCGTAGTCGGAACGTCTTCCGGGACAGTCTATGGCTACACCTTC.

This clonotype was seen a few times. The CDR3 coding sequence is TGTGCCAGCAGTAGGTCCCCGGAAACCCAGTACTTC. It codes for CASSRSPETQYF. This sequence joins TRBV25-1 and TRBJ2-5; D is uncertain. Germline loops: CDR1 MGHDK, CDR2 SYGVNS. The length of the CDR3 is 12 residues. Between the trimmed V and J ends, which lost 5 bases and 8 bases, there was a span of 12 bases.

This chain links TRBV4-3 with TRBJ2-3; 9 nucleotides match TRBD1. Looked up from germline, CDR1 is LGHNA and CDR2 is YSLEER. J gave up 5 bases and V 1 base, and 7 bases lay outside the gene matches. This CDR3 has 16 residues. In nucleotides, the CDR3 is TGCGCCAGCAGCCAAGGGGCGGGGACAGGGCGAGATACGCAGTATTTT. Translation: CASSQGAGTGRDTQYF.

This chain uses TRBV7-6 with TRBJ2-3, with TRBD2 matching 9 bases. Germline values: CDR1 SGHVS, CDR2 FNYEAQ. This CDR3 contains 20 residues. Trimming removed 2 bases from V and 0 bases from J; junction bases left unmatched: 15. The CDR3 loop is CASSLSSGLALLTSTDTQYF. The CDR3 bases are TGTGCCAGCAGCTTATCGTCGGGACTAGCCCTTTTAACTAGCACAGATACGCAGTATTTT.

The table lists this clonotype with many counts. The rearrangement uses TRBV6-5 and TRBJ2-7; 8 bases are shared with TRBD1. The trim removed 5 bases at V and 0 bases at J, leaving 3 bases unmatched. The CDR3 totals 14 residues. The germline V gene encodes CDR1 MNHEY and CDR2 SVGAGI. The CDR3 sequence is CASSRQGSSYEQYV. DNA for the CDR3: TGTGCCAGCAGTCGACAGGGGAGCTCCTACGAGCAGTACGTC.

This clonotype was observed a few times. This rearrangement joins TRBV12-3 or TRBV12-4 to TRBJ1-2, with 7 bases matching TRBD1. Trimming cost V 7 bases and J 5 bases; bases outside gene matches: 13. CDR3 size: 15 residues. CDR3 nucleotides: TGTGCCAGCACGAGAGGGGGCTACGGCTGGTATGGCTACACCTTC. This codes for CASTRGGYGWYGYTF.

The gene calls are TRBV7-6 and TRBJ2-2; D is unresolved. Germline loops: CDR1 SGHVS, CDR2 FNYEAQ. This CDR3 region has 20 residues. Trimming shortened V by 5 bases and J by 1 base, and 26 bases separated the two germline ends. The CDR3 coding sequence is TGTGCCAGCAGCCCAGTACCGCAGATACCATTAATCGTGAACACCGGGGAGCTGTTTTTT. It yields the protein CASSPVPQIPLIVNTGELFF.

This clonotype was detected many times. The V and J genes are TRBV11-2 and TRBJ2-4, with 9 bases aligning to TRBD2. Per germline, CDR1 SGHAT and CDR2 FQNNGV. This CDR3 spans 16 amino acids. Trimming cost V 5 bases and J 0 bases; bases outside gene matches: 5. CDR3 in DNA: TGTGCCAGCAGCAACCTAGCGGGGCTAGCCAAAAACATTCAGTACTTC. It translates to CASSNLAGLAKNIQYF.

There are a few counts of this clonotype. This chain connects TRBV5-1 to TRBJ1-1; D remains unclear. V lost 2 bases to trimming and J lost 0 bases, with 11 bases between them. The germline CDR1 and CDR2 sequences are SGHRS and YFSETQ. The CDR3 runs to 15 residues. The CDR3 coding sequence is TGCGCCAGCAGCTTACTTGCCGGGGTGAACACTGAAGCTTTCTTT. This encodes CASSLLAGVNTEAFF.

Ten or more counts support this clonotype. The chain recombines TRBV12-3 or TRBV12-4 with TRBJ1-5; D possibly corresponds to TRBD1 (5 bases). The CDR3 is 14 residues long. The V end was cut by 5 bases, the J end by 3 bases, with 11 bases between. This CDR3 reads CASSDQGSNQPQHF. The CDR3 DNA reads as TGTGCCAGCAGTGATCAGGGATCCAATCAGCCCCAGCATTTT.

This clonotype was seen a few times. The chain joins TRBV5-1 to TRBJ2-4; TRBD2 might be the D (6 bases). Germline assignment: CDR1 SGHRS and CDR2 YFSETQ. Trimming removed 5 bases at V and 0 bases at J, with 18 bases between. The CDR3 sequence is 17 residues long. CDR3: CASRWGYTSLAKNIQYF. The DNA of the CDR3 is TGCGCCAGCAGATGGGGGTACACTAGCCTAGCCAAAAACATTCAGTACTTC. The full variable domain, in which reference TRBV5-1 and TRBJ2-4 provide the parts outside the CDR3, is KAGVTQTPRYLIKTRGQQVTLSCSPISGHRSVSWYQQTPGQGLQFLFEYFSETQRNKGNFPGRFSGRQFSNSRSEMNVSTLELGDSALYLCASRWGYTSLAKNIQYFGAGTRLSVL.

This clonotype was seen a handful of times. The chain has TRBV6-5 and TRBJ2-5; D assignment may be TRBD1 or TRBD2 (5 bases each). Germline loops: CDR1 MNHEY, CDR2 SVGAGI. Deletions cut 10 bases from V and 2 bases from J, with 23 bases between. The CDR3 has 16 amino acids. CDR3 loop: CATRGQGWFRQETQYF. For the CDR3, the DNA is TGTGCCACCCGAGGGCAGGGCTGGTTCCGTCAAGAGACCCAGTACTTC.

This clonotype was recorded many times. This chain links TRBV14 with TRBJ1-2, with 7 bases fitting TRBD1. J gave up 6 bases and V 4 bases, and 5 bases lay outside the gene matches. This CDR3 is 13 amino acids long. Per germline, CDR1 SGHDN and CDR2 FVKESK. DNA for the CDR3: TGTGCCAGCAGCCCCTCGACAGGGCATGGCTACACCTTC. Protein: CASSPSTGHGYTF.

This clonotype was observed many times. The chain has TRBV10-2 and TRBJ2-1; 12 nucleotides agree with TRBD2. CDR3 length: 19 amino acids. With 6 bases clipped from V and 1 base from J, the junction kept 13 bases outside the gene matches. Germline-derived CDR1 and CDR2 are WSHSY and SAAADI. The DNA of the CDR3 is TGCGCCAGCAGCCAACCGCCGACTAGCGGGGGCCTTTCCTACAATGAGCAGTTCTTC. Translating gives CASSQPPTSGGLSYNEQFF.

V is TRBV20-1 and J is TRBJ2-3; 11 positions match TRBD2. The junction had 9 bases not matched to a gene; V was cut back by 2 bases and J by 2 bases. CDR3 length equals 17 residues. Germline-derived CDR1 and CDR2 are DFQATT and SNEGSKA (reference sequence). CDR3 nucleotides: TGCAGTGCTAGACCGACGGATAGCGGGGGGGCCACAGATACGCAGTATTTT. This sequence encodes CSARPTDSGGATDTQYF.